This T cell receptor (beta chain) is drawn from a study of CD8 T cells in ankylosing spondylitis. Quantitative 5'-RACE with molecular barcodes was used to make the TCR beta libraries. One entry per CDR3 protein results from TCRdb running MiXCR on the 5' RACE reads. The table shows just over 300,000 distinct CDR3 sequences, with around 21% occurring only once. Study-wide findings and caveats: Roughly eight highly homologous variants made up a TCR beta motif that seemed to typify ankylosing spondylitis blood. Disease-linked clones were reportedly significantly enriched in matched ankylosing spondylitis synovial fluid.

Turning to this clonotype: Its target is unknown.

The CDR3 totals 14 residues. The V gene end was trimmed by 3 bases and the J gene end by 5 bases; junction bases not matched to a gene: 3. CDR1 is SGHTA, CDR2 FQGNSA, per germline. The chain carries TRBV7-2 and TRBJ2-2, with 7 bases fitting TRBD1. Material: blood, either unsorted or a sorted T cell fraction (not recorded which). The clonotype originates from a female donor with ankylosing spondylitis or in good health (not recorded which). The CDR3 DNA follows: TGTGCCAGCAGCTTTAACAGGGGTACCGGGGAGCTGTTTTTT. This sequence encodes CASSFNRGTGELFF.